This T cell receptor beta chain comes out of a study of regulatory T cells in long-lasting Graves disease. The authors built TCR beta libraries using iRepertoire HTBI primers and Arm-PCR of CDR3 regions. TCRdb redid the calling of the multiplex PCR reads with MiXCR, one entry per CDR3 protein. The table lists a few hundred thousand distinct CDR3 sequences, about 20% of them singletons. Time point indicated: persistent/refractory GD, antithyroid drugs over 5 years with positive TRAb. PBMCs were the source of the RNA used for TCR sequencing. This clonotype was recorded a few times. The germline gives CDR1 DFQATT, CDR2 SNEGSKA (reference sequence). The CDR3 has 14 amino acids. V lost 1 base and J lost 4, with 13 bases in between.

V and J are TRBV20-1 and TRBJ1-1, with D unclear. The TCR sequence derives from a female donor with Graves disease. The source material was peripheral blood mononuclear cells (PBMCs), sampled when the disease was refractory, from a patient treated with antithyroid drugs. This chain's CDR3 is CSARVLVGGTEAFF. The DNA for the CDR3 is TGCAGTGCTAGAGTCTTGGTGGGAGGCACTGAAGCTTTCTTT.